Listed here are 20 T cell receptor beta chains from one sample, sequenced in a study of T-cell reconstitution after alpha-beta-depleted transplantation in children (dated by TCRdb to about 2016). The treatment or condition label here, explained by the study, means: allogeneic hematopoietic cell transplantation with graft depleted of TCRalphabeta T cells and CD19 B cells. Library construction relied on PCR. Instrument on record: Illumina HiSeq 2500. TCR library preparation used molecular barcoding, with unique molecular identifiers applied to normalize quantification of the TCRbeta repertoire. The public reads were reanalyzed by TCRdb: fastp trimming at Q25, MiXCR alignment, in-frame beta chains only. A single entry per CDR3 protein holds the most common genes and DNA from its merged rows. The sample contains fewer than 1 million distinct CDR3 sequences, roughly 15% of them found a single time. Of the sample, under 6% is held by the ten largest clones.

Here the sequenced sample was PBMCs, mostly from graft donor cells, taken 360 days after TCRalphabeta/CD19-depleted stem cell transplant. Source of these receptors: a male patient younger than 18 who had a stem cell transplant for acute lymphoblastic leukemia, so the T cells may come from the graft donor.

In DNA form, the CDR3 reads TGTGCCAGCCGCCAGTCCTGGTTTGGGAATCAGCCCCAGCATTTT. It codes for CASRQSWFGNQPQHF. This sequence joins TRBV27 and TRBJ1-5; no clear D gene. In germline, CDR1 is MNHEY, CDR2 SMNVEV (reference sequence). The CDR3 covers 15 residues. V lost 8 bases and J 4 bases, leaving 18 bases between the germline ends.

This chain links TRBV20-1 with TRBJ2-1; the D call may be TRBD1 or TRBD2 (5 bases each). CDR1 DFQATT and CDR2 SNEGSKA come from the germline V gene (reference sequence). V lost 6 bases and J lost 9, with 24 bases in between. The CDR3 totals 15 residues. CDR3 sequence: CSAADSGTLKGEQFF. CDR3 nucleotides: TGCAGTGCCGCCGACTCCGGGACCCTTAAGGGTGAGCAGTTCTTC.

This clonotype appeared many times. The chain links TRBV5-1 to TRBJ2-7, with 10 bases lining up with TRBD1. The trim removed 0 bases at V and 2 bases at J, leaving 8 bases unmatched. The V gene's germline CDR1 is SGHRS and CDR2 YFSETQ. CDR3 length: 17 residues. The CDR3 sequence is CASSLGARDRGTYEQYF. CDR3 DNA sequence: TGCGCCAGCAGCTTGGGAGCGCGGGACAGGGGAACCTACGAGCAGTACTTC.

V is TRBV4-1 and J is TRBJ1-1, with 7 bases matching TRBD1. V trimming: 3 bases; J trimming: 1 base; junction bases outside the gene matches: 11. CDR1 is MGHRA and CDR2 is YSYEKL in the germline V gene. This CDR3 has 17 amino acids. The CDR3 DNA sequence: TGCGCCAGCAGCCATTCTCCCAGGGGGGCGAGGAACACTGAAGCTTTCTTT. Its translation: CASSHSPRGARNTEAFF.

This clonotype has more than one count but fewer than ten. The rearrangement joins TRBV6-1 to TRBJ2-2; D unclear. The V end was cut by 7 bases, the J end by 2 bases, with 8 bases between. The CDR3 runs to 13 residues. CDR1 and CDR2 from the germline V gene are MNHNS and SASEGT. The CDR3 loop is CASIGLNTGELFF. CDR3 sequence (DNA): TGTGCCAGCATAGGGCTTAACACCGGGGAGCTGTTTTTT.

The chain carries TRBV2 and TRBJ1-5, with a tentative D call TRBD1 (6 bases). The germline gives CDR1 SNHLY, CDR2 FYNNEI. CDR3 length equals 14 residues. Trimming took 4 bases from V and 7 from J, leaving 14 bases between them. CDR3 in amino acids: CASSGAGAVQPQHF. In DNA, the CDR3 is TGTGCCAGCAGTGGGGCAGGGGCCGTGCAGCCCCAGCATTTT.

This clonotype appeared many times. The CDR3 sequence is CASSERVQDTQYF. In DNA form, the CDR3 reads TGCGCCAGCAGCGAGCGGGTCCAGGATACGCAGTATTTT. The genes are TRBV5-1 and TRBJ2-3, with D perhaps matching TRBD2 (6 bases). Between the trimmed V and J ends, which lost 4 bases and 6 bases, there was a span of 12 bases. The CDR3 contains 13 residues. Germline V gene data show CDR1 as SGHRS and CDR2 as YFSETQ.

This clonotype was recorded at least ten times. This chain joins TRBV29-1 and TRBJ2-3; 12 positions match TRBD2. The junction had 13 bases not matched to a gene; V was cut back by 6 bases and J by 6 bases. CDR1 and CDR2 (germline): SQVTM, ANQGSEA. There are 16 residues in the CDR3. CDR3 DNA sequence: TGCAGCGTGGACCCTAGCGGGAGGGCCCTTAGCGATACGCAGTATTTT. It encodes CSVDPSGRALSDTQYF.

This sequence joins TRBV27 and TRBJ2-3; D remains ambiguous. Germline loops: CDR1 MNHEY, CDR2 SMNVEV (reference sequence). CDR3 length equals 15 residues. Deletions cut 2 bases from V and 7 bases from J, with 16 bases between. The CDR3 DNA is TGTGCCAGCAGTTTACTGGCGGCCGTATCCTATACGCAGTATTTT. This encodes CASSLLAAVSYTQYF.

The chain has TRBV5-1 and TRBJ2-7, with 10 bases that match TRBD1. There are 15 residues in the CDR3. With V trimmed by 4 bases and J by 2 bases, 6 bases remained unmatched. The germline gives CDR1 SGHRS, CDR2 YFSETQ. The CDR3 DNA sequence: TGCGCCAGCAGCCAGGACAGGGGGAATGCCTACGAGCAGTACTTC. Protein sequence: CASSQDRGNAYEQYF.

The chain links TRBV11-1 to TRBJ1-5; D not certain. The V end lost 0 bases, the J end lost 2 bases, and 17 bases lay between the germline ends. The CDR3 spans 18 residues. Per the germline V gene, CDR1 is SGHAT and CDR2 is FQDESV (reference sequence). CDR3 DNA sequence: TGTGCCAGCAGCTTAGCAAAGGTGGGGAGAACAGGCAATCAGCCCCAGCATTTT. This sequence encodes CASSLAKVGRTGNQPQHF. The full variable domain, rest sourced from reference TRBV11-1 and TRBJ1-5, is EAEVAQSPRYKITEKSQAVAFWCDPISGHATLYWYRQILGQGPELLVQFQDESVVDDSQLPKDRFSAERLKGVDSTLKIQPAELGDSAMYLCASSLAKVGRTGNQPQHFGDGTRLSIL.

Only a few counts were recorded for this clonotype. This chain links TRBV20-1 with TRBJ2-1; 7 positions match TRBD2. The CDR3 has 16 residues. With V trimmed by 6 bases and J by 3 bases, 14 bases remained unmatched. Per germline, CDR1 DFQATT and CDR2 SNEGSKA (reference sequence). The CDR3 region has the DNA TGCAGTGCCCGAACGGCTAGTGGCGGGGGCTACAATGAGCAGTTCTTC. This encodes CSARTASGGGYNEQFF.

This clonotype was recorded a few times. This chain joins TRBV18 and TRBJ1-4; D gene uncertain. CDR3 length equals 15 residues. Trimming removed 0 bases at V and 2 bases at J, with 7 bases between. Germline V gives CDR1 KGHSH, CDR2 LQKENI. The chain's CDR3 is CASSPPYGTNEKLFF. CDR3 DNA sequence: TGTGCCAGCTCACCACCGTACGGGACTAATGAAAAACTGTTTTTT.

The chain employs TRBV7-9 and TRBJ2-7; D gene ambiguous. The CDR3 covers 16 residues. V gave up 1 base and J gave up 2 bases, with 15 bases separating them. Per germline, CDR1 SEHNR and CDR2 FQNEAQ (reference sequence). The CDR3 protein is CASSLEYPLGAYEQYF. The CDR3 bases are TGTGCCAGCAGCTTAGAATATCCCCTTGGGGCCTACGAGCAGTACTTC.

The chain recombines TRBV10-3 with TRBJ2-7; TRBD1 might be the D (6 bases). V lost 7 bases, J lost 6 bases, and 13 bases lay in between. In germline, CDR1 is ENHRY, CDR2 SYGVKD. This CDR3 has 12 residues. The CDR3 DNA sequence: TGTGCCATCACCGACAGGAATGGCGAGCAGTACTTC. It encodes CAITDRNGEQYF.

J is TRBJ1-1 and V is TRBV18; tentatively, D is TRBD1 (5 bases). The CDR3 loop spans 18 amino acids. Per the germline V gene, CDR1 is KGHSH and CDR2 is LQKENI. Trimming took 6 bases from V and 0 from J, leaving 23 bases between them. This CDR3 is CASSHRLDSLGVNTEAFF. CDR3 bases: TGTGCCAGCTCCCACCGCCTAGACAGTTTAGGGGTGAACACTGAAGCTTTCTTT.

This chain uses TRBV20-1 with TRBJ2-3; D is perhaps TRBD1 (5 bases). Germline V CDR1 and CDR2: DFQATT, SNEGSKA (reference sequence). Trimming shortened V by 6 bases and J by 9 bases, and 19 bases separated the two germline ends. There are 13 residues in the CDR3. CDR3 sequence: CSATIIGVHTQYF. CDR3 DNA sequence: TGCAGTGCAACAATCATAGGGGTCCACACGCAGTATTTT.

This clonotype was observed a few times. The rearrangement joins TRBV7-9 to TRBJ1-5, with no clear D. Germline-derived CDR1 and CDR2 are SEHNR and FQNEAQ (reference sequence). The CDR3 extends over 13 amino acids. Trimming shortened V by 5 bases and J by 7 bases, and 12 bases separated the two germline ends. CDR3 bases: TGTGCCAGCAGCCTAGACTTAGTGCAGCCCCAGCATTTT. As protein: CASSLDLVQPQHF. The entire variable domain, with the rest obtained from reference TRBV7-9 and TRBJ1-5, is as follows: DTGVSQNPRHKITKRGQNVTFRCDPISEHNRLYWYRQTLGQGPEFLTYFQNEAQLEKSRLLSDRFSAERPKGSFSTLEIQRTEQGDSAMYLCASSLDLVQPQHFGDGTRLSIL.

The chain carries TRBV6-1 and TRBJ1-5; D not certain. Germline lookup yields CDR1 MNHNS and CDR2 SASEGT. The CDR3 is 13 amino acids. V dropped 7 bases and J dropped 2 bases, with 9 bases sitting between them. The CDR3 sequence is CASTAGGNQPQHF. CDR3 DNA: TGTGCCAGCACGGCCGGGGGCAATCAGCCCCAGCATTTT.

This clonotype was counted many times. This chain uses TRBV5-1 with TRBJ2-3, with D tentatively TRBD1 (6 bases). The germline V and J ends were trimmed by 3 bases and 2 bases, with 10 bases remaining between them. The CDR3 is 14 amino acids. Germline V lookup: CDR1 SGHRS, CDR2 YFSETQ. CDR3 sequence reads: CASSSSGATDTQYF. The CDR3 coding sequence is TGCGCCAGCAGCTCGTCAGGGGCCACAGATACGCAGTATTTT.